This T cell receptor beta chain was recorded in a study of blood T cell repertoires in COVID-19. In the study overall: Both acute and convalescent COVID-19 samples were obtained from the United States, Italy and Spain. PBMCs, B-cell-depleted T cells, or T cells provided the cDNA or gDNA that made up the material.

Trimming left V 4 bases short and J 5 bases short, with 11 bases between. CDR3 size: 13 residues. Germline CDR1 reads MNHEY; CDR2 reads SVGAGI. How the authors handled the data: By means of reference gene primer amplification, nucleated cell counts were estimated. Only in-frame clones appear in the TCRdb table, and some are missing; sequencing was by immunoSEQ multiplex PCR. V, J and clone size are those of that table, while D and trimming were read from the DNA. There are about 24,000 clones in the sample; 80% to 85% occur only once, and less than 8.5% lies in the top ten. This clonotype was sampled from a man in his sixties or seventies with acute or convalescent COVID-19. The chain has TRBV6-5 and TRBJ1-1; D may be TRBD1 (6 bases). Sequencing was performed on peripheral blood. The CDR3 bases are TGTGCCAGCAGTTCACAGGGTAGAACTGAAGCTTTCTTT. Translating it yields CASSSQGRTEAFF.